A selection of T cell receptor beta chains follows, all from one sample in a study of CD8 T cells in ankylosing spondylitis. TCRdb re-called the 5' RACE reads through MiXCR, storing one row per CDR3 protein. The data contain about 840,000 distinct CDR3 sequences, 10% to 15% of them singletons. The sample comprised blood, either unsorted or a sorted T cell fraction (not recorded which). Receptors originate from a male donor with ankylosing spondylitis. The CDR3 runs from the conserved cysteine through the conserved F or W.

V	J	CDR3
TRBV7-9	TRBJ1-3	CASSETVVSGNTIYF
TRBV5-8	TRBJ2-7	CASSGGWGPGMF
TRBV5-6	TRBJ2-3	CASSPGLALSTDTQYF
TRBV11-2	TRBJ2-7	CASSLLTSGRFLEQYF
TRBV24-1	TRBJ1-2	CATSDPSTGRYGYTF
TRBV9	TRBJ1-5	CASSVEPGGGQPQHF
TRBV6-5	TRBJ2-3	CASSYSGGREDTQYF
TRBV29-1	TRBJ1-2	CSVADGYGYTF
TRBV20-1	TRBJ1-4	CSARTPQAGSVKLFF
TRBV6-1	TRBJ2-2	CASSPGLHANTGELFF
TRBV4-3	TRBJ2-4	CASSQELRAGATF
TRBV5-1	TRBJ1-2	CASSYTGVPNYGYTF
TRBV5-1	TRBJ1-1	CASSLGPPNTEAFF
TRBV5-1	TRBJ2-5	CASSLGTGQETQYF
TRBV29-1	TRBJ1-6	CSVKDRLNSPLHF
TRBV7-9	TRBJ2-1	CASSLVDRGNGQFF
TRBV12-3/TRBV12-4	TRBJ2-7	CASSTAQILYEQYF
TRBV20-1	TRBJ1-4	CSAREGGVEKLFF
TRBV7-9	TRBJ1-1	CASSLSGGTTEAFF
TRBV6-1	TRBJ2-1	CASSLADWMNEQFF
TRBV6-5	TRBJ2-7	CASSSRTANPYEQYF
TRBV10-3	TRBJ2-1	CAIRKGFGDEQFF